One and the same sample provided the 26 T cell receptor beta chains below, sequenced in a study of blood T cell repertoires in COVID-19. Repertoires were generated with immunoSEQ multiplex PCR, while TCRdb's copy carries only in-frame clones and drops some. Of roughly 50,000 clones in the sample, 65% to 80% were seen once. The sample was peripheral blood. The receptors stem from a human donor with active or convalescent COVID-19. The donor label of this sample is uncertain.

The chain combines TRBV20-1 with TRBJ2-5; the D is unclear. The ends were cut back, 3 bases at V and 7 bases at J, with 15 bases in the middle. This CDR3 contains 13 residues. Looked up from germline, CDR1 is DFQATT and CDR2 is SNEGSKA (reference sequence). The CDR3 region is CSASGQWSGTQYF. The CDR3 DNA is TGCAGTGCTAGTGGTCAGTGGTCGGGGACCCAGTACTTC.

The CDR3 nucleotides read TGTGCCAGCAGCAAAAGGGATAGGACTAGCGGGAATTTGACTAGCACAGATACGCAGTATTTT. This sequence encodes CASSKRDRTSGNLTSTDTQYF. The chain is built from TRBV21-1 and TRBJ2-3; TRBD2, as called in the table, went unchecked against the DNA. TRBV21-1 is annotated as a pseudogene. The CDR3 covers 21 residues.

The chain uses TRBV4-1 and TRBJ2-1, with 7 bases aligning to TRBD1. The CDR3 has 19 residues. The germline V gene has CDR1 MGHRA and CDR2 YSYEKL. V lost 4 bases, J lost 0 bases, and 15 bases stayed unmatched. In nucleotides, the CDR3 is TGCGCCAGCAGCCTAGGGGGCACAGGGTCCGCTGTCTCCTACAATGAGCAGTTCTTC. Translating gives CASSLGGTGSAVSYNEQFF.

The chain is built from TRBV28 and TRBJ2-5, with 12 bases fitting TRBD2. V shed 6 bases and J 5 bases; nucleotides not matched to a gene: 13. Germline V CDR1 and CDR2: MDHEN, SYDVKM. This CDR3 contains 17 residues. The DNA of the CDR3 is TGTGCCAGCAGCAGGGGACTAGCGGGTATAGAGGGCGAGACCCAGTACTTC. It is translated as CASSRGLAGIEGETQYF.

This chain joins TRBV7-3 and TRBJ1-1; D gene ambiguous. Germline V lookup: CDR1 SGHTA, CDR2 FQGTGA. The V gene lost 1 base and the J gene lost 4 bases, with 13 bases spanning the gap. This CDR3 spans 15 amino acids. CDR3 in DNA: TGTGCCAGCAGCTTAAATCCGGGTTTGGGCACTGAAGCTTTCTTT. It yields the protein CASSLNPGLGTEAFF. The variable domain in full, completed from reference TRBV7-3 and TRBJ1-1, reads GAGVSQTPSNKVTEKGKYVELRCDPISGHTALYWYRQSLGQGPEFLIYFQGTGAADDSGLPNDRFFAVRPEGSVSTLKIQRTERGDSAVYLCASSLNPGLGTEAFFGQGTRLTVV.

This clone was picked up one time. The chain combines TRBV9 with TRBJ1-2; the match to TRBD1 covers 7 bases. The germline V gene has CDR1 SGDLS and CDR2 YYNGEE. CDR3 length: 15 residues. V lost 0 bases to trimming and J lost 3 bases; unmatched junction nucleotides: 5. CDR3 DNA: TGTGCCAGCAGCGTAGGTTATGGACAGGACTATGGCTACACCTTC. It encodes CASSVGYGQDYGYTF.

The chain has TRBV5-1 and TRBJ2-2; D call uncertain. This CDR3 is built from 15 residues. Germline CDR1 reads SGHRS; CDR2 reads YFSETQ. Trimming shortened V by 2 bases and J by 0 bases, and 8 bases separated the two germline ends. CDR3 sequence reads: CASSFRHPNTGELFF. In DNA, the CDR3 is TGCGCCAGCAGCTTCCGACACCCGAACACCGGGGAGCTGTTTTTT. The complete variable domain, with remaining parts taken from reference TRBV5-1 and TRBJ2-2, reads KAGVTQTPRYLIKTRGQQVTLSCSPISGHRSVSWYQQTPGQGLQFLFEYFSETQRNKGNFPGRFSGRQFSNSRSEMNVSTLELGDSALYLCASSFRHPNTGELFFGEGSRLTVL.

The gene calls are TRBV2 and TRBJ1-2; TRBD1 matches 7 bases. The CDR3 contains 15 residues. The germline CDR1 and CDR2 sequences are SNHLY and FYNNEI. V lost 1 base to trimming and J lost 7 bases; unmatched junction nucleotides: 9. CDR3 nucleotide sequence: TGTGCCAGCAGTGAAGAGGGGGCAGTCTATGGTGGCTACACCTTC. Translation: CASSEEGAVYGGYTF. Filled out from reference TRBV2 and TRBJ1-2, the complete variable domain reads EPEVTQTPSHQVTQMGQEVILRCVPISNHLYFYWYRQILGQKVEFLVSFYNNEISEKSEIFDDQFSVERPDGSNFTLKIRSTKLEDSAMYFCASSEEGAVYGGYTFGSGTRLTVV.

This chain links TRBV10-2 with TRBJ1-2, with 7 bases matching TRBD1. The ends lost 5 bases at V and 8 bases at J; junction bases unmatched: 5. Per germline, CDR1 WSHSY and CDR2 SAAADI. The CDR3 extends over 12 amino acids. In DNA, the CDR3 is TGCGCCAGCAGTAATGGACAGGAGGGCTACACCTTC. The encoded protein is CASSNGQEGYTF.

V is TRBV6-2 or TRBV6-3 and J is TRBJ2-7, with 13 positions matching TRBD2. The CDR3 is made up of 17 amino acids. From germline, CDR1 is MNHEY and CDR2 SVGEGT. Trimming cost V 2 bases and J 2 bases; bases outside gene matches: 6. The chain's CDR3 is CASSYGTSGNGPYEQYF. Here the CDR3 DNA reads TGTGCCAGCAGTTACGGGACTAGCGGGAACGGCCCCTACGAGCAGTACTTC.

This chain connects TRBV19 to TRBJ2-2, with 13 positions matching TRBD2. The CDR3 runs 15 residues. From germline, CDR1 is LNHDA and CDR2 SQIVND (reference sequence). J was trimmed by 6 bases and V by 10 bases; bases with no gene match: 8. The CDR3 is CATKGLAGLAGELFF. The CDR3 DNA sequence: TGTGCCACCAAGGGACTAGCGGGATTGGCCGGGGAGCTGTTTTTT.

This CDR3 is CASSSQGGRETQYF. The CDR3 DNA is TGTGCCAGCAGCTCCCAGGGGGGTCGGGAGACCCAGTACTTC. The J gene is TRBJ2-5, the V gene TRBV7-3; D might be TRBD1 (7 bases). The CDR3 runs 14 residues. The V end was cut by 4 bases, the J end by 5 bases, with 14 bases between. CDR1 and CDR2 from the germline V gene are SGHTA and FQGTGA.

This clone has more than one count but fewer than ten. The chain combines TRBV6-4 with TRBJ2-1; TRBD2 agrees at 12 bases. Germline CDR1 and CDR2: MRHNA and SNTAGT. The V gene end was trimmed by 5 bases and the J gene end by 11 bases; junction bases not matched to a gene: 13. There are 16 residues in the CDR3. This chain's CDR3 is CASSQQTSGGMGQQFF. The CDR3 region has the DNA TGTGCCAGCAGTCAACAGACTAGCGGGGGAATGGGGCAGCAGTTCTTC.

This chain joins TRBV5-1 and TRBJ1-4; TRBD1 aligns across 8 bases. The CDR3 has 16 amino acids. V gave up 4 bases and J gave up 4 bases; unmatched junction bases: 9. The germline V gene has CDR1 SGHRS and CDR2 YFSETQ. As DNA, the CDR3 is TGCGCCAGCAGCCCCCAACAGGGGGGGGGTAATGAAAAACTGTTTTTT. Amino acid sequence: CASSPQQGGGNEKLFF.

The chain combines TRBV4-3 with TRBJ2-1; TRBD2 might be the D (5 bases). Trimming took 4 bases from V and 0 from J, leaving 13 bases between them. CDR1 LGHNA and CDR2 YSLEER come from the germline V gene. The CDR3 loop spans 16 amino acids. CDR3 nucleotide sequence: TGCGCCAGCAGCCGACGTAGCGCTAGCTCCTACAATGAGCAGTTCTTC. It translates to CASSRRSASSYNEQFF.

The rearrangement joins TRBV28 to TRBJ2-5, with 9 positions matching TRBD1. Trimming took 6 bases from V and 5 from J; bases not matched to a gene: 10. Germline-derived CDR1 and CDR2 are MDHEN and SYDVKM. This CDR3 is built from 15 residues. This CDR3 is CASSVHRGLRETQYF. The CDR3 bases are TGTGCCAGCAGCGTCCACAGGGGGCTGCGGGAGACCCAGTACTTC.

This chain connects TRBV24-1 to TRBJ1-1; 7 bases align to TRBD1. Germline values: CDR1 KGHDR, CDR2 SFDVKD. V shed 5 bases, J shed 6 bases, and the junction held 8 bases outside the gene matches. CDR3 size: 14 residues. CDR3 in DNA: TGTGCCACCAGTGCCGCGGACAGGACTGCTGAAGCTTTCTTT. Protein: CATSAADRTAEAFF.

The V gene is TRBV7-9, the J gene TRBJ2-1; D possibly corresponds to TRBD2 (7 bases). Trimming removed 5 bases at V and 6 bases at J, with 14 bases between. This CDR3 is built from 14 residues. CDR1 and CDR2 (germline): SEHNR, FQNEAQ (reference sequence). The CDR3, as DNA: TGTGCCAGCAGCCGCCGGGGGGCTGGCAATGAGCAGTTCTTC. It encodes CASSRRGAGNEQFF.

The genes are TRBV7-9 and TRBJ1-6, with TRBD1 matching over 7 bases. Germline CDR1 is SEHNR and CDR2 is FQNEAQ (reference sequence). The CDR3 length is 14 residues. Trimming at V came to 10 bases and at J to 7 bases, leaving 10 bases not matched to a gene. The CDR3 reads CATCRDSRNSPLHF. The CDR3 DNA is TGTGCCACCTGCCGGGACAGCCGAAATTCACCCCTCCACTTT.

The V gene is TRBV28, the J gene TRBJ1-2; D gene uncertain. Per germline, CDR1 MDHEN and CDR2 SYDVKM. The CDR3 covers 15 residues. With 1 base removed from V and 7 bases from J, the gap between germline ends came to 16 bases. The CDR3 sequence: CASSLSSTGGIGYTF. The CDR3, as DNA: TGTGCCAGCAGTTTATCGAGTACGGGTGGTATTGGCTACACCTTC.

The chain carries TRBV6-6 and TRBJ1-4, with D possibly TRBD1 on 6 matching bases. There are 16 residues in the CDR3. The germline V and J ends were trimmed by 6 bases and 4 bases, with 18 bases remaining between them. Germline loops: CDR1 MNHNY, CDR2 SVGAGI (reference sequence). CDR3 bases: TGTGCCAGCAGATACCTTACAGGGATCTTTAATGAAAAACTGTTTTTT. Encoded protein: CASRYLTGIFNEKLFF.

The chain is built from TRBV27 and TRBJ2-5; D unresolved. Trimming removed 3 bases from V and 0 bases from J, with 5 bases in between. Germline V lookup: CDR1 MNHEY, CDR2 SMNVEV (reference sequence). The CDR3 runs to 13 residues. This chain's CDR3 is CASSFAYQETQYF. The DNA of the CDR3 is TGTGCCAGCAGTTTCGCGTACCAAGAGACCCAGTACTTC.

The chain uses TRBV28 and TRBJ1-2; 9 nucleotides line up with TRBD1. The germline gives CDR1 MDHEN, CDR2 SYDVKM. CDR3 length: 14 amino acids. Trimming took 7 bases from V and 0 from J; bases not matched to a gene: 3. CDR3 bases: TGTGCCAGCAAGGGACAGGGAGCTAACTATGGCTACACCTTC. Protein product: CASKGQGANYGYTF.

This clone is a singleton in its sample. The gene calls are TRBV24-1 and TRBJ2-5, with D perhaps TRBD2 (6 bases). V was trimmed by 0 bases and J by 9 bases, leaving 13 bases between them. This CDR3 spans 14 amino acids. Germline CDR1 is KGHDR and CDR2 is SFDVKD. The CDR3 DNA reads TGTGCCACCAGTGATTTGGGTGGTCGCGGGGCCCAGTACTTC. Residues: CATSDLGGRGAQYF.

This clone was observed once. V usage is TRBV12-3 or TRBV12-4 and J usage is TRBJ2-7; D is possibly TRBD1 (6 bases). The ends were cut back, 4 bases at V and 5 bases at J, with 12 bases in the middle. The CDR3 extends over 13 amino acids. The chain's CDR3 is CASSSTGTNEQYF. DNA for the CDR3: TGTGCCAGCAGTTCCACAGGGACCAACGAGCAGTACTTC.

The chain uses TRBV28 and TRBJ2-3; D uncertain. Per the germline V gene, CDR1 is MDHEN and CDR2 is SYDVKM. V lost 7 bases to trimming and J lost 3 bases, with 8 bases between them. The CDR3 consists of 12 residues. The CDR3 DNA sequence: TGTGCCAGCAAAGTCAGTACAGATACGCAGTATTTT. It yields the protein CASKVSTDTQYF.